A selection of T cell receptor beta chains follows, all from one sample in a study of Tregs in tolerant kidney transplant recipients. Profiling relied on immunoSEQ multiplex PCR, and the TCRdb table lists in-frame clones only, not all of them. Seen here are about 110,000 clones, around 91% observed once, and the top ten hold more than 0.3%. The sequencing used CD4+ T cells from blood, collected before the transplant. Receptors were obtained from a human donor who received a combined kidney and bone marrow transplant. Each CDR3 is given with its conserved first and last residue. Fields, in order: V gene, D gene, J gene, CDR3 protein. The D gene is left open where the match is weak.

TRBV6-1,TRBD1,TRBJ2-7,CASQAGTGGFDEQYF
TRBV4-3,-,TRBJ1-1,CASSQDVGGDAEAFF
TRBV4-1,TRBD1,TRBJ1-2,CASSQGTGRLYGYTF
TRBV7-2,-,TRBJ1-2,CASSPGSGLGGYTF
TRBV5-1,TRBD1,TRBJ1-1,CASSLGGGFFTEAFF
TRBV2,-,TRBJ2-1,CASSLIGSDEQFF
TRBV2,TRBD1,TRBJ2-1,CASSSGGQGAINEQFF
TRBV7-2,TRBD2,TRBJ2-1,CASSLGLAEYNEQFF
TRBV5-1,TRBD1,TRBJ2-3,CASSPAPTGGGDTQYF
TRBV5-1,-,TRBJ2-7,CASSLVSYYEQYF
TRBV5-1,-,TRBJ2-3,CASSPMTRSSTDTQYF
TRBV7-2,-,TRBJ2-3,CASSFFTDTQYF
TRBV28,-,TRBJ2-7,CASSPPLTLEQYF
TRBV7-9,-,TRBJ1-3,CASSLNRDSGNTIYF
TRBV7-2,TRBD1,TRBJ1-5,CASSPDRVDNQPQHF
TRBV7-9,TRBD1,TRBJ1-3,CASSSRQGTGNTIYF
TRBV7-2,TRBD2,TRBJ2-5,CASSLALRRGGLETQYF
TRBV23-1,TRBD1,TRBJ1-2,CASSRNPDREDGYTF
TRBV19,TRBD2,TRBJ2-1,CASSISWGRLAVFNEQFF
TRBV9,TRBD2,TRBJ2-1,CASSALLAEAYNEQFF
TRBV19,-,TRBJ2-3,CASSSPRAGGTQYF
TRBV6-6,TRBD1,TRBJ1-6,CASNAGQFYNSPLHF
TRBV11-3,-,TRBJ2-2,CASSLQGTGELFF
TRBV7-9,TRBD1,TRBJ1-4,CASSLRTGGEEKLFF